Listed below are T cell receptor beta chains from one sample, sequenced in a study of cytomegalovirus exposure and HLA in healthy donors. TCRdb's copy holds only in-frame clones and misses some; the assay was immunoSEQ multiplex PCR. Here the sample spans about 140,000 clones, about three quarters being singletons. The sequenced material came from PBMCs. These receptor sequences come from a male donor in good health and CMV-seronegative. Each CDR3 is given with its conserved first and last residue. Each record gives: CDR3 length, V gene, CDR3 protein.

cdr3_length: 15; v_call: TRBV7-9; cdr3_aa: CASKASGASTDTQYF
cdr3_length: 13; v_call: TRBV14; cdr3_aa: CASSRTGVETQYF
cdr3_length: 15; v_call: TRBV10-2; cdr3_aa: CASRASGGGSETQYF
cdr3_length: 15; v_call: TRBV5-1; cdr3_aa: CASSVGQVGSTEAFF
cdr3_length: 15; v_call: TRBV25-1; cdr3_aa: CASREGRGLDNEQFF
cdr3_length: 15; v_call: TRBV30; cdr3_aa: CASHEGTGLNTEAFF
cdr3_length: 16; v_call: TRBV27; cdr3_aa: CASSSPGQGAGNEQFF
cdr3_length: 16; v_call: TRBV7-3; cdr3_aa: CASSLTQGANTGELFF
cdr3_length: 14; v_call: TRBV27; cdr3_aa: CASRNYQMNTEAFF
cdr3_length: 19; v_call: TRBV19; cdr3_aa: CASSKPGTDSVLANYGYTF
cdr3_length: 15; v_call: TRBV7-9; cdr3_aa: CASSPPGQGSSAQHF
cdr3_length: 14; v_call: TRBV13; cdr3_aa: CASSVRPGGTEAFF
cdr3_length: 14; v_call: TRBV2; cdr3_aa: CASSNWGDSYGYTF
cdr3_length: 17; v_call: TRBV5-6; cdr3_aa: CASSLLRFGETNEKLFF
cdr3_length: 16; v_call: TRBV7-9; cdr3_aa: CASSASGQALGEKLFF
cdr3_length: 13; v_call: TRBV5-3; cdr3_aa: CARRGRGHYGYTF
cdr3_length: 14; v_call: TRBV30; cdr3_aa: CAWSVRWTALGYTF
cdr3_length: 15; v_call: TRBV6-1; cdr3_aa: CASSESSGSTGEQYF
cdr3_length: 15; v_call: TRBV6-4; cdr3_aa: CASSDSSGSYNEQFF
cdr3_length: 14; v_call: TRBV6-5; cdr3_aa: CASSTGTGVNEQFF
cdr3_length: 14; v_call: TRBV4-3; cdr3_aa: CASSQAQGAETQYF
cdr3_length: 17; v_call: TRBV7-8; cdr3_aa: CASILRDRLLGQETQYF
cdr3_length: 14; v_call: TRBV7-9; cdr3_aa: CASSLKGMNTEAFF
cdr3_length: 14; v_call: TRBV19; cdr3_aa: CASSSTGTAQPQHF
cdr3_length: 13; v_call: TRBV19; cdr3_aa: CASSTDRIRALHF
cdr3_length: 16; v_call: TRBV10-3; cdr3_aa: CAISAKSGAGVQPQHF
cdr3_length: 13; v_call: TRBV19; cdr3_aa: CASSITPPIRAFF
cdr3_length: 16; v_call: TRBV5-1; cdr3_aa: CASSGRLAGVMRELFF
cdr3_length: 12; v_call: TRBV5-6; cdr3_aa: CASSAGVGELFF
cdr3_length: 14; v_call: TRBV9; cdr3_aa: CASGGEVNTGELFF
cdr3_length: 17; v_call: TRBV11-2; cdr3_aa: CASSSYGSGRSTDTQYF
cdr3_length: 15; v_call: TRBV4-2; cdr3_aa: CASSQDNQGLDGYTF
cdr3_length: 14; v_call: TRBV18; cdr3_aa: CASSPRDRGNEQFF
cdr3_length: 16; v_call: TRBV6-5; cdr3_aa: CASSYSLAGDTDTQYF
cdr3_length: 14; v_call: TRBV18; cdr3_aa: CASSPSGTAYGQYF
cdr3_length: 13; v_call: TRBV2; cdr3_aa: CASSVTNSYEQYF
cdr3_length: 13; v_call: TRBV4-3; cdr3_aa: CASSQAQGVTLHF
cdr3_length: 16; v_call: TRBV14; cdr3_aa: CASSQDRDRGSYEQYF
cdr3_length: 18; v_call: TRBV5-6; cdr3_aa: CASGTGQFVYGRNSPLHF